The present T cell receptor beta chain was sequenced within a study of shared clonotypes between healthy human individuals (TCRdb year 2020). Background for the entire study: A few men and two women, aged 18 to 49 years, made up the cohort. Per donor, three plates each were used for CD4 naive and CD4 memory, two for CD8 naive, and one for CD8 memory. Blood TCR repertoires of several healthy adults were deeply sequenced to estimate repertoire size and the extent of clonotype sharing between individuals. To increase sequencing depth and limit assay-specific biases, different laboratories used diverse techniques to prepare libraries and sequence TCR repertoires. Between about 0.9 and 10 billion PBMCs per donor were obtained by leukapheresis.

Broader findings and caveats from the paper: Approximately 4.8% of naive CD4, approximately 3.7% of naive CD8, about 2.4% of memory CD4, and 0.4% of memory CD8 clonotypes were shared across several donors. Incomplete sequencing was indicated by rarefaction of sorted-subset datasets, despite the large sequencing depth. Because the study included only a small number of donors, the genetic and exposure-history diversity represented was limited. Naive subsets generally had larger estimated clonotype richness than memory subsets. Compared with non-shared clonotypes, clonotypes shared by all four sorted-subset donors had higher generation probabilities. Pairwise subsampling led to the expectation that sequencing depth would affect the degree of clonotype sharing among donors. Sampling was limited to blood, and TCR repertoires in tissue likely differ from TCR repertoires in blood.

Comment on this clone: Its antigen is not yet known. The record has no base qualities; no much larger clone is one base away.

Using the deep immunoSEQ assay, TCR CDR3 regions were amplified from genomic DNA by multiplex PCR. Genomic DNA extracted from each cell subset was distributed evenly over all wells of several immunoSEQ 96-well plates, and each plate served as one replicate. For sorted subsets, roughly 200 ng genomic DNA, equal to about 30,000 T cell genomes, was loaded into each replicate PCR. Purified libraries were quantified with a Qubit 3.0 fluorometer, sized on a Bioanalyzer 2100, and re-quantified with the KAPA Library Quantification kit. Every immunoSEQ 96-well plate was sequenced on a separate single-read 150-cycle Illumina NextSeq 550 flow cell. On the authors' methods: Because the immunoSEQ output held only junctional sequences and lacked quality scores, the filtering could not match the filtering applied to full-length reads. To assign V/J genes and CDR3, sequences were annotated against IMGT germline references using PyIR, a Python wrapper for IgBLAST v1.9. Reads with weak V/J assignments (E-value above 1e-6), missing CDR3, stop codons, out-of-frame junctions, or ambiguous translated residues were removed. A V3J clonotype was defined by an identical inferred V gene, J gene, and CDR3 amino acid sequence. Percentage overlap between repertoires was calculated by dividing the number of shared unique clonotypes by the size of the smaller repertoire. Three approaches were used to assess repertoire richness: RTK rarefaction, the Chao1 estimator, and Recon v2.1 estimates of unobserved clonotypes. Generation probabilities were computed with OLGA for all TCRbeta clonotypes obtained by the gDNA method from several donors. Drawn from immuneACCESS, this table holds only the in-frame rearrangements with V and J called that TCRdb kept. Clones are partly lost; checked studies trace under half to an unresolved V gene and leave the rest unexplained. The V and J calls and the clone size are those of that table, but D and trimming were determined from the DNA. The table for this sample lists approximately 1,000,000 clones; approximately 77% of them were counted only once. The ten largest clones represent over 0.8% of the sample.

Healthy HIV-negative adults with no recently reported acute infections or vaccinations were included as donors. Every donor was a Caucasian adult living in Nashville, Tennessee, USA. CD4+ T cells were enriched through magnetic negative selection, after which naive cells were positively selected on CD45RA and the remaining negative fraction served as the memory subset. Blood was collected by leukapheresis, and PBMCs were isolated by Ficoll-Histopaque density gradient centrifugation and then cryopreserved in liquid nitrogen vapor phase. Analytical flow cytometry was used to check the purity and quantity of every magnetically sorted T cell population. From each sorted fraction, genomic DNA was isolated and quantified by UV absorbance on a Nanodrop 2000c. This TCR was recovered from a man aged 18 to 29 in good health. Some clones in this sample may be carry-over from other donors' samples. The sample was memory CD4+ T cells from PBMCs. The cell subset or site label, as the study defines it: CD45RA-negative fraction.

CDR3 sequence: CASSVGRAGNTIYF. The nucleotide sequence reads TGTGCCAGCAGCGTAGGACGGGCTGGAAACACCATATATTTT. The sequence is built from TRBV7-9 and TRBJ1-3, with the D gene too uncertain to name. V is clipped by 5 bases and J by 2 bases, and the sequence between their germline boundaries is 10 bases long. From its cysteine to its phenylalanine, the CDR3 spans 14 amino acids. Of all the DNA, just the CDR3 is kept, 42 bases in frame from base 1. CDR1 and CDR2 were assigned from the germline V gene (reference sequence) as SEHNR and FQNEAQ.